The source of this T cell receptor beta chain is a study of OX40 agonist ivuxolimab in advanced cancers. At the level of the study: A history of anti-PD-1, anti-PD-L1 or anti-CTLA-4 therapy was acceptable, and more than 30% had some.

Points from the study as a whole: Antigen specificity was not determined for the expanded peripheral T cells.

With regard to this clone: Its antigen is unidentified.

The V gene's germline CDR1 is SGHNT and CDR2 YYREEE (reference sequence). This CDR3 is built from 15 residues. Trimming took 8 bases from V and 4 from J, leaving 19 bases between them. The table came from immunoSEQ multiplex PCR; TCRdb's copy has only in-frame clones and leaves some out. The sample lists tens of thousands of clones; 83% were seen once. The chain combines TRBV5-4 with TRBJ2-1, with unresolved D. Sequencing was performed on CD4+ or CD8+ T cells sorted from blood, taken in a trial of the OX40 agonist ivuxolimab. This receptor was taken from an adult with an advanced solid tumor such as melanoma, head and neck, liver or kidney cancer. The CDR3 DNA reads TGTGCCAGTAGTTACAGCTCTCTGGCGTACAATGAGCAGTTCTTC. Translating it yields CASSYSSLAYNEQFF.